This T cell receptor (beta chain) was documented in a study of monozygotic twins with cystic fibrosis. The wider study: Library input was approximately 2.7 micrograms of fragmented DNA, with 15 PCR cycles.

Points on this clone: The antigen is undetermined.

Whole-study findings and limits: In 13 of 16 pairs, V gene usage was closest to the co-twin's. The repertoire was suggested to be naive-dominated, clonality median roughly 0.0089. Nucleotide-identical clonotype sharing was significantly higher within monozygotic CF twin pairs than between unrelated CF individuals.

The method was immunoSEQ multiplex PCR; TCRdb's version includes in-frame clones alone and lacks a portion of them. The table records roughly 23,000 clones, 85% to 90% of them present only once. Sample: blood. The clonotype originates from a woman younger than 45 with cystic fibrosis.

In DNA form, the CDR3 reads TGTGCCAGCAGCTTCAACCCGGGGAGACTAGCGGTTCCAAACTACGAGCAGTACTTC. Translated, it gives CASSFNPGRLAVPNYEQYF. The J gene is TRBJ2-7, the V gene TRBV7-9; TRBD2 agrees at 9 bases. V lost 3 bases, J lost 3 bases, and 18 bases stayed unmatched. This CDR3 has 19 amino acids. Germline values: CDR1 SEHNR, CDR2 FQNEAQ (reference sequence).